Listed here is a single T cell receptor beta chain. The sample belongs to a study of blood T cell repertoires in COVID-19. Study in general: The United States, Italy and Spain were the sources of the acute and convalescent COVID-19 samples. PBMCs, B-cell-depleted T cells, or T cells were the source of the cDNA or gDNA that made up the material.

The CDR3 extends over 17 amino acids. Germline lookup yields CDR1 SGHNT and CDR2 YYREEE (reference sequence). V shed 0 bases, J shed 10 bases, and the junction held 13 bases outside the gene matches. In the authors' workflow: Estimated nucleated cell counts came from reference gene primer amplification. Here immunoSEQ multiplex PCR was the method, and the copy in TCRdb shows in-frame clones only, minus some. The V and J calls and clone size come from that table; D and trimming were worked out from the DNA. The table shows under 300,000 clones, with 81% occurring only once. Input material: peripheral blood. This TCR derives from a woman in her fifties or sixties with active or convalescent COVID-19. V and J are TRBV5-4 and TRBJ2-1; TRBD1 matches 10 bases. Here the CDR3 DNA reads TGTGCCAGCAGCTTGGGTAGGGGACAGGGGAAGCCCGGGGAGCAGTTCTTC. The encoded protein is CASSLGRGQGKPGEQFF. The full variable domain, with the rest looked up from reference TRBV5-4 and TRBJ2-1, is ETGVTQSPTHLIKTRGQQVTLRCSSQSGHNTVSWYQQALGQGPQFIFQYYREEENGRGNFPPRFSGLQFPNYSSELNVNALELDDSALYLCASSLGRGQGKPGEQFFGPGTRLTVL.